These 20 T cell receptor beta chains came from one sample sequenced in a study of T-cell memory formation after mild COVID-19. TCRdb reprocessed the 5' RACE reads with MiXCR, giving one entry per CDR3 protein. The data show about 360,000 distinct CDR3 sequences, over 10% seen once. The material sequenced was PBMCs or a T cell subset sorted from them (not recorded which). The receptors shown here come from a man aged 18 to 35 who had mild COVID-19 (a few samples of this study predate the infection). Cell type and time point are not known.

The chain combines TRBV7-6 with TRBJ1-2; the D is unclear. V was cut by 1 base and J by 4 bases, with 16 bases left in between. CDR3 length: 16 residues. Germline V gene sequence: CDR1 SGHVS, CDR2 FNYEAQ. CDR3 DNA sequence: TGTGCCAGCAGCTTAGAGCCCGTGGGCAGCGGCTATGGCTACACCTTC. Translated: CASSLEPVGSGYGYTF.

The chain joins TRBV6-5 to TRBJ1-6, with D perhaps TRBD1 (6 bases). CDR3 size: 15 residues. Germline values: CDR1 MNHEY, CDR2 SVGAGI. Trimming pared 8 bases from V and 4 bases from J, leaving 15 bases between. DNA for the CDR3: TGTGCCAGCCAGAAATCGGGGGCATATAATTCACCCCTCCACTTT. It is translated as CASQKSGAYNSPLHF.

This clonotype has ten or more counts. V usage is TRBV27 and J usage is TRBJ2-5; a possible D gene is TRBD2 (5 bases). Trimming pared 6 bases from V and 1 base from J, leaving 12 bases between. Germline V gene data show CDR1 as MNHEY and CDR2 as SMNVEV (reference sequence). The CDR3 loop spans 14 amino acids. CDR3 coding DNA: TGTGCCAGCAGCCTTAGCGAGACCCAAGAGACCCAGTACTTC. This gives the protein CASSLSETQETQYF.

The V gene is TRBV6-1, the J gene TRBJ2-5; D is undetermined. V lost 8 bases to trimming and J lost 4 bases, with 17 bases between them. From germline, CDR1 is MNHNS and CDR2 SASEGT. The CDR3 has 14 amino acids. In nucleotides, the CDR3 is TGTGCCAGCTCTGACCTTGGGATCGGAGAGACCCAGTACTTC. Translated, it gives CASSDLGIGETQYF.

Many counts were recorded for this clonotype. The rearrangement uses TRBV4-1 and TRBJ2-1; D call uncertain. The CDR3 length is 14 residues. Between the trimmed V and J ends, which lost 1 base and 7 bases, there was a span of 11 bases. Germline lookup yields CDR1 MGHRA and CDR2 YSYEKL. DNA for the CDR3: TGCGCCAGCAGCCAAGTATCTCTTGGGAATGAGCAGTTCTTC. As protein: CASSQVSLGNEQFF.

The table lists this clonotype with a few counts. The rearrangement uses TRBV12-5 and TRBJ1-2; possibly TRBD1 for D (6 bases). The CDR3 is 14 residues long. V was clipped by 0 bases and J by 4 bases, with 9 bases between them. In germline, CDR1 is LGHNT, CDR2 FRNRAP. The CDR3 coding sequence is TGTGCTAGTGGTTTGGTAGGACAGATCTATGGCTACACCTTC. Amino acids: CASGLVGQIYGYTF.

This clonotype came up many times. The chain joins TRBV24-1 to TRBJ1-5, with no clear D. Germline loops: CDR1 KGHDR, CDR2 SFDVKD. V was shortened by 4 bases and J by 3 bases, with 9 bases between the two germline ends. The CDR3 runs to 14 residues. The CDR3 coding sequence is TGTGCCACCAGTGAAGGGTGGGACAATCAGCCCCAGCATTTT. This codes for CATSEGWDNQPQHF.

J is TRBJ1-4 and V is TRBV20-1; 8 bases match TRBD1. Trimming removed 0 bases from V and 7 bases from J; junction bases left unmatched: 7. Germline loops: CDR1 DFQATT, CDR2 SNEGSKA (reference sequence). CDR3 length equals 15 residues. CDR3 sequence: CSARDPTGEGEKLFF. The CDR3 nucleotides are TGCAGTGCTAGAGACCCGACAGGGGAAGGTGAAAAACTGTTTTTT.

To note about this clonotype: A much bigger clone sits one base away, suggesting this may be a read error. CDR3 DNA: TGCACCAGCAGCCAAAAGGACAGGGCCACAGATACGCAGTATTTT. As protein: CTSSQKDRATDTQYF. This chain links TRBV4-1 with TRBJ2-3; 8 bases match TRBD1. The CDR3 covers 15 residues. Germline V gene sequence: CDR1 MGHRA, CDR2 YSYEKL.

This clonotype was found a few times. The chain employs TRBV7-2 and TRBJ1-5, with no clear D. The germline gives CDR1 SGHTA, CDR2 FQGNSA. V lost 3 bases, J lost 7 bases, and 7 bases lay in between. This CDR3 region has 12 residues. The CDR3 DNA is TGTGCCAGCAGCTTCGGGGTCCAGCCCCAGCATTTT. Translating it yields CASSFGVQPQHF.

A few counts support this clonotype. The chain recombines TRBV11-1 with TRBJ2-1, with D possibly TRBD2 on 6 matching bases. V gave up 5 bases and J gave up 4 bases, with 9 bases separating them. The CDR3 is made up of 13 amino acids. CDR1 and CDR2 (germline): SGHAT, FQDESV (reference sequence). In nucleotides, the CDR3 is TGTGCCAGCAGCGGAGGGCAGTACAATGAGCAGTTCTTC. Residues: CASSGGQYNEQFF.

The gene calls are TRBV7-9 and TRBJ2-5; unclear D gene. This CDR3 has 15 residues. Trimming removed 1 base from V and 2 bases from J, with 11 bases in between. Germline V gives CDR1 SEHNR, CDR2 FQNEAQ (reference sequence). The CDR3, as DNA: TGTGCCAGCAGCTTAGTTACTTCAGTACAAGAGACCCAGTACTTC. Translation gives CASSLVTSVQETQYF.

At least ten counts were recorded for this clonotype. The chain is built from TRBV5-1 and TRBJ2-3, with 15 bases fitting TRBD2. V lost 0 bases, J lost 8 bases, and 16 bases stayed unmatched. The V gene's germline CDR1 is SGHRS and CDR2 YFSETQ. This CDR3 contains 20 residues. This CDR3 reads CASSLDPASGTSGGSGTQYF. The DNA for the CDR3 is TGCGCCAGCAGCTTGGATCCGGCATCAGGGACTAGCGGGGGGAGCGGTACGCAGTATTTT.

This clonotype was observed a handful of times. The rearrangement uses TRBV19 and TRBJ2-1; D possibly corresponds to TRBD1 (6 bases). The CDR3 covers 13 residues. V was trimmed by 5 bases and J by 12 bases, leaving 17 bases between them. Germline CDR1 is LNHDA and CDR2 is SQIVND (reference sequence). The CDR3 here is CASSPGDRRGQFF. The DNA of the CDR3 is TGTGCCAGTAGTCCAGGGGACCGCCGGGGGCAGTTCTTC.

The chain uses TRBV20-1 and TRBJ1-3; the D gene is possibly TRBD1 (6 bases). The CDR3 contains 14 residues. Trimming removed 3 bases from V and 4 bases from J, with 13 bases in between. In germline, CDR1 is DFQATT, CDR2 SNEGSKA (reference sequence). CDR3 nucleotides: TGCAGTGCTAGCCCGGGGGCGTACGGAAACACCATATATTTT. Translating it yields CSASPGAYGNTIYF.

This clonotype was counted between two and nine times. The V gene is TRBV5-1, the J gene TRBJ1-6, with D possibly TRBD1 on 5 matching bases. CDR1 is SGHRS and CDR2 is YFSETQ in the germline V gene. The CDR3 totals 15 residues. The germline V and J ends were trimmed by 7 bases and 4 bases, with 15 bases remaining between them. The CDR3 protein is CASAEGGEYNSPLHF. The CDR3 nucleotides read TGCGCCAGCGCGGAGGGAGGGGAATATAATTCACCCCTCCACTTT.

Only a few counts were recorded for this clonotype. V is TRBV7-9 and J is TRBJ1-2; maybe TRBD1 (6 bases). Germline V CDR1 and CDR2: SEHNR, FQNEAQ (reference sequence). CDR3 length: 15 residues. Trimming removed 1 base at V and 1 base at J, with 10 bases between. The CDR3 DNA is TGTGCCAGCAGCTTAGAATGGGACATTAACTATGGCTACACCTTC. Translated: CASSLEWDINYGYTF. Combining the CDR3 with reference TRBV7-9 and TRBJ1-2 gives the whole variable domain DTGVSQNPRHKITKRGQNVTFRCDPISEHNRLYWYRQTLGQGPEFLTYFQNEAQLEKSRLLSDRFSAERPKGSFSTLEIQRTEQGDSAMYLCASSLEWDINYGYTFGSGTRLTVV.

This clonotype was seen more than once but under ten times. The chain links TRBV28 to TRBJ1-2; 11 nucleotides line up with TRBD1. Germline CDR1 reads MDHEN; CDR2 reads SYDVKM. The CDR3 has 14 amino acids. The V segment lost 5 bases and the J segment 7 bases; nucleotides outside the gene matches: 6. As DNA, the CDR3 is TGTGCCAGCAGTCCCGGACAGGGGGCATCTGGCTACACCTTC. It specifies CASSPGQGASGYTF.

This clonotype occurred a few times. V usage is TRBV15 and J usage is TRBJ2-4; D may be TRBD1 or TRBD2 (7 bases each). V was shortened by 1 base and J by 3 bases, with 13 bases between the two germline ends. CDR3 length: 16 amino acids. The germline gives CDR1 LNHNV, CDR2 YYDKDF (reference sequence). The CDR3 loop is CATSRVAGGGKNIQYF. As DNA, the CDR3 is TGTGCCACCAGCAGAGTTGCAGGGGGGGGCAAAAACATTCAGTACTTC. Together with reference TRBV15 and TRBJ2-4, the CDR3 gives the full variable domain: DAMVIQNPRYQVTQFGKPVTLSCSQTLNHNVMYWYQQKSSQAPKLLFHYYDKDFNNEADTPDNFQSRRPNTSFCFLDIRSPGLGDTAMYLCATSRVAGGGKNIQYFGAGTRLSVL.

The CDR3 loop is CASSDKGIEQFF. CDR3 in DNA: TGTGCCAGCAGTGACAAGGGTATTGAGCAGTTCTTC. V gene TRBV25-1 combines with J gene TRBJ2-1; D not certain. The CDR3 totals 12 residues. Germline V lookup: CDR1 MGHDK, CDR2 SYGVNS. Trimming took 3 bases from V and 9 from J, leaving 9 bases between them.